These 12 T cell receptor beta chains originate from one sample sequenced in a study of T cells expressing NK-cell markers. TCRdb reworked the 5' RACE reads into one entry per CDR3 protein, no DNA. The sample features 500,000 to 700,000 distinct CDR3 sequences, with around 3.3% in its top ten. Sequenced input: blood T cells: a sorted CD56 or NKG2C T cell subset, CD4+ or CD8+ T cells, or bulk PBMC T cells (not recorded which). These receptor sequences come from a man aged 18 to 30 in good health.

The chain joins TRBV29-1 to TRBJ1-1. From germline, CDR1 is SQVTM and CDR2 ANQGSEA. The CDR3 spans 13 residues. The CDR3 loop is CSVTAWGATEAFF.

The chain links TRBV7-6 to TRBJ2-7. Germline CDR1 reads SGHVS; CDR2 reads FNYEAQ. The CDR3 totals 13 residues. The CDR3 here is CASSLERWSEQYF.

The chain combines TRBV20-1 with TRBJ2-1. The CDR3 sequence is 15 residues long. Germline V gene sequence: CDR1 DFQATT, CDR2 SNEGSKA (reference sequence). The CDR3: CSARDHPSSYNEQFF.

This chain links TRBV5-6 with TRBJ2-6. The CDR3 runs 16 residues. From germline, CDR1 is SGHDT and CDR2 YYEEEE. Here the CDR3 reads CASSLEGNSGANVLTF. Filled out from reference TRBV5-6 and TRBJ2-6, the complete variable domain reads DAGVTQSPTHLIKTRGQQVTLRCSPKSGHDTVSWYQQALGQGPQFIFQYYEEEERQRGNFPDRFSGHQFPNYSSELNVNALLLGDSALYLCASSLEGNSGANVLTFGAGSRLTVL.

V is TRBV12-3 or TRBV12-4 and J is TRBJ2-5; TCRdb calls TRBD2, which cannot be checked without DNA. The CDR3 spans 14 residues. CDR3 in amino acids: CASSRGLVSETQYF.

The chain couples TRBV12-3 or TRBV12-4 to TRBJ2-3. CDR3 length equals 15 residues. Here the CDR3 reads CASSLSGISTDTQYF.

The V gene is TRBV6-2 or TRBV6-3, the J gene TRBJ2-1; TCRdb picks TRBD2, but there is no DNA to check that call. CDR3 size: 17 residues. Germline CDR1 and CDR2: MNHEY and SVGEGT. The CDR3 spells CASSYFSSGSALYEQFF.

The chain employs TRBV5-1 and TRBJ1-1. The germline V gene encodes CDR1 SGHRS and CDR2 YFSETQ. The CDR3 length is 15 residues. The CDR3 spells CASSLVASFSTEAFF.

CDR3 residues: CASSVDSGRAEQYF. This sequence joins TRBV9 and TRBJ2-7; checking the TCRdb D call of TRBD1 is not possible without DNA. The CDR3 extends over 14 amino acids. Germline CDR1 and CDR2: SGDLS and YYNGEE.

The chain carries TRBV12-3 or TRBV12-4 and TRBJ1-4. The CDR3 runs 13 residues. The CDR3 reads CASSFFRREKLFF.

CDR3 in amino acids: CSAQTGGGSSRAQYF. The chain employs TRBV20-1 and TRBJ2-5; lacking DNA, the TRBD1 call made by TCRdb goes unchecked. Per the germline V gene, CDR1 is DFQATT and CDR2 is SNEGSKA (reference sequence). The CDR3 extends over 15 amino acids.

This rearrangement joins TRBV7-8 to TRBJ2-5; TCRdb calls TRBD2, which cannot be checked without DNA. The germline V gene encodes CDR1 SGHVS and CDR2 FQNEAQ. The CDR3 is made up of 16 amino acids. This chain's CDR3 is CASSLVGLRSQETQYF.